Listed below are T cell receptor beta chains from one sample, sequenced in a study of human T cells and chemical hapten exposure. Each CDR3 protein gets one entry after TCRdb re-called the RACE reads with MiXCR. The sample records roughly 40,000 distinct CDR3 sequences, 9.5% to 15% being singletons. Sequencing used whole blood, obtained in connection with sensitization to the hapten diphenylcyclopropenone (DPC). These receptors all come from a woman aged 25-40 years with alopecia areata. Some clones in this sample may be carry-over from other donors' samples. Each CDR3 is given with its conserved first and last residue. The D gene is left open where the match is weak. A clone size is listed for some rows: how often the clone was seen (once, few, many), or a class if it is expanded.

d_gene	j_gene	v_gene	abundance	CDR3nt	CDR3aa
TRBD2	TRBJ2-7	TRBV2	few	TGTGCCAGTGCCGAGCGGGAGTTGACCTACGAGCAGTACTTC	CASAERELTYEQYF
NA	TRBJ2-3	TRBV29-1	NA	TGCAGCGTTGCTTTCGGCAGCCGCGATACGCAGTATTTT	CSVAFGSRDTQYF
NA	TRBJ2-2	TRBV18	NA	TGTGCCAGCTCATCCCAGCAGGGGGGGAACACCGGGGAGCTGTTTTTT	CASSSQQGGNTGELFF
NA	TRBJ2-3	TRBV12-3/TRBV12-4	many	TGTGCCAGCAGCCCGATCGCGGATACGCAGTATTTT	CASSPIADTQYF
TRBD2	TRBJ2-7	TRBV6-1	few	TGTGCCAGCAGTGATCCCACTAGCGGGAGGCCCTACTACGAGCAGTACTTC	CASSDPTSGRPYYEQYF
TRBD2	TRBJ2-3	TRBV7-9	NA	TGTGCCAGCAGCCCAGCGGGTCCAGCGGGGTCTAGCACAGATACGCAGTATTTT	CASSPAGPAGSSTDTQYF
NA	TRBJ2-2	TRBV19	many	TGTGCCAGTAGTATAAAAGCGCCCGGGGAGCTGTTTTTT	CASSIKAPGELFF
NA	TRBJ2-1	TRBV7-9	few	TGTGCCAGCCGGATCGGCAATGAGCAGTTCTTC	CASRIGNEQFF
NA	TRBJ1-1	TRBV6-5	many	TGTGCCAGCAGCCGACAGCTTAAGAACACTGAAGCTTTCTTT	CASSRQLKNTEAFF
NA	TRBJ2-7	TRBV29-1	few	TGCAGCGTGGGGGGACAGACCTACGAGCAGTACTTC	CSVGGQTYEQYF
NA	TRBJ2-7	TRBV6-6	NA	TGTGCCAGCAGTCCAGGGAATCCCTACGAGCAGTACTTC	CASSPGNPYEQYF
TRBD1	TRBJ1-1	TRBV18	many	TGTGCCAGCTCCGAGGACAGGGGGCCGAGTGAAGCTTTCTTT	CASSEDRGPSEAFF
TRBD2	TRBJ2-5	TRBV11-2	few	TGTGCCAGCAGCTTACAATCTTCGGGACTAGTGTCAGGAGAGACCCAGTACTTC	CASSLQSSGLVSGETQYF
NA	TRBJ1-1	TRBV29-1	NA	TGCAGCGTTTTGATTCAGGTAGCCACTGAAGCTTTCTTT	CSVLIQVATEAFF
NA	TRBJ1-2	TRBV11-2	NA	TGTGCCAGCAGCTCCGGACGTTATGGCTACACCTTC	CASSSGRYGYTF
NA	TRBJ1-5	TRBV27	NA	TGTGCCAGCAGGTTAGGGTCAGGGGCCAATCAGCCCCAGCATTTT	CASRLGSGANQPQHF
TRBD2	TRBJ2-1	TRBV20-1	many	TGCAGTGCTAGAGAATTCTCCGGGACTAGCGGGAGCAATGAGCAGTTCTTC	CSAREFSGTSGSNEQFF
TRBD2	TRBJ2-1	TRBV28	few	TGTGCCAGCAGTATATCGGGAGGCAGCAATGAGCAGTTCTTC	CASSISGGSNEQFF
NA	TRBJ1-2	TRBV4-3	few	TGCGCCAGCAGCCAAGATCAGGAGGGCTATGGCTACACCTTC	CASSQDQEGYGYTF
NA	TRBJ1-4	TRBV28	few	TGTGCCAGCAGCGGAGGTGTGGGCCCTAATGAAAAACTGTTTTTT	CASSGGVGPNEKLFF
NA	TRBJ2-1	TRBV12-3/TRBV12-4	many	TGTGCCAGCAGTTCGGGGGTGGGGCCCCCTTGGAATGAGCAGTTCTTC	CASSSGVGPPWNEQFF
NA	TRBJ2-2	TRBV16	few	TGTGCCAGCAGCCAATCTCGCACCGGGGAGCTGTTTTTT	CASSQSRTGELFF
NA	TRBJ1-1	TRBV7-5	many	NA	CISVPKRQASMNTEAFF
NA	TRBJ1-5	TRBV6-5	NA	TGTGCCAGCAGCCCAGGGCCGGGCCAGGGGCCCCAGCATTTT	CASSPGPGQGPQHF
NA	TRBJ1-4	TRBV12-3/TRBV12-4	NA	TGTGCCAGCAGTTTGATGGGGGAAAAACTGTTTTTT	CASSLMGEKLFF
TRBD1	TRBJ2-1	TRBV6-2/TRBV6-3	many	TGTGCCAGCAGTCCCCCGGGACAGCCCTACAATGAGCAGTTCTTC	CASSPPGQPYNEQFF
NA	TRBJ2-6	TRBV14	NA	TGTGCCAGCAGCCCATCGTACGGCTCTGGGGCCAACGTCCTGACTTTC	CASSPSYGSGANVLTF
TRBD1	TRBJ2-1	TRBV9	NA	TGTGCCAGCAGCGAGACAGGGGTTGACTACAATGAGCAGTTCTTC	CASSETGVDYNEQFF
NA	TRBJ2-7	TRBV11-2	NA	TGTGCCAGCAGCCAACCGACTAGAGGCGAGCAGTACTTC	CASSQPTRGEQYF
NA	TRBJ2-3	TRBV29-1	NA	TGCAGCGTTGAGACCACAGATACGCAGTATTTT	CSVETTDTQYF
NA	TRBJ1-1	TRBV20-1	NA	TGCAGTGCGGCACGTAGGGGTCGGGTTGAAGCTTTCTTT	CSAARRGRVEAFF
TRBD1	TRBJ2-7	TRBV10-3	few	TGTGCCATCAGCGGGACAGGGGGCCTCTACGAGCAGTACTTC	CAISGTGGLYEQYF
NA	TRBJ1-1	TRBV11-3	NA	TGTGCCAGCAGCAAACCGCCGGCCTTTAAGGCTTTCTTT	CASSKPPAFKAFF
NA	TRBJ1-2	TRBV15	many	TGTGCCACCAGCAGGGGTGATGGCTACACCTTC	CATSRGDGYTF
TRBD2	TRBJ2-1	TRBV30	few	TGTGCCCATACTAGCGGGAGCACCCCCTACAATGAGCAGTTCTTC	CAHTSGSTPYNEQFF
NA	TRBJ1-1	TRBV9	few	TGTGCCAGCAGCGTAGAGGTGAACACTGAAGCTTTCTTT	CASSVEVNTEAFF
TRBD2	TRBJ2-3	TRBV10-1	many	TGCGCCAGCAGTGCACCGGGACTAGGGATTCCTTTCGGAGATACGCAGTATTTT	CASSAPGLGIPFGDTQYF
NA	TRBJ1-1	TRBV5-1	many	TGCGCCAGCAGCTTCGGAGGGCCGGTCACTGAAGCTTTCTTT	CASSFGGPVTEAFF
NA	TRBJ2-4	TRBV5-1	few	TGCGCCAGCAGCTTGGCTCCAACAGGGTCGCTAGCCAAAAACATTCAGTACTTC	CASSLAPTGSLAKNIQYF
NA	TRBJ2-1	TRBV28	NA	TGTGCCAGCAGTCCTATCCTGAGGAAGCAGTTCTTC	CASSPILRKQFF
TRBD1	TRBJ2-7	TRBV5-6	many	TGTGCCAGCAGCTTAGGGACAGGGGGCTTCACGACCTATTTC	CASSLGTGGFTTYF
NA	TRBJ1-2	TRBV18	NA	TGTGCCAGCTCACAAAACCCAGATGGGCCCCATGGCTACACCTTC	CASSQNPDGPHGYTF
TRBD1	TRBJ2-3	TRBV7-3	NA	TGTGCCAGCAGCGAACAGGGGGTGGGAGATACGCAGTATTTT	CASSEQGVGDTQYF
NA	TRBJ2-2	TRBV28	NA	TGTGCCAGCAGTTCGTTCGTCGGGGAGCTGTTTTTT	CASSSFVGELFF
NA	TRBJ2-7	TRBV28	NA	TGTGCCAGCAGTTTAGGCTCCACGAGGTCCTACGAGCAGTACTTC	CASSLGSTRSYEQYF
NA	TRBJ1-1	TRBV7-9	many	TGTGCCAGCAGCTTAGGGGGCAGCCCTTCCGGGGCTGAAGCTTTCTTT	CASSLGGSPSGAEAFF
NA	TRBJ2-3	TRBV20-1	NA	TGCAGTGCTAGAGGTGGGCAGGGAGTCAGTTATACGCAGTATTTT	CSARGGQGVSYTQYF
TRBD2	TRBJ2-1	TRBV19	NA	TGTGCCAGTAGTCCCGGACTAGCGGGAGTTACATGGGAGCAGTTCTTC	CASSPGLAGVTWEQFF
NA	TRBJ2-7	TRBV27	few	TGTGCCAGCAGTACTACTACAGGATACTACGAGCAGTACTTC	CASSTTTGYYEQYF
NA	TRBJ2-4	TRBV2	few	TGTGCCAGCATGGAGATGTCGGGGGCCAAAAACATTCAGTACTTC	CASMEMSGAKNIQYF